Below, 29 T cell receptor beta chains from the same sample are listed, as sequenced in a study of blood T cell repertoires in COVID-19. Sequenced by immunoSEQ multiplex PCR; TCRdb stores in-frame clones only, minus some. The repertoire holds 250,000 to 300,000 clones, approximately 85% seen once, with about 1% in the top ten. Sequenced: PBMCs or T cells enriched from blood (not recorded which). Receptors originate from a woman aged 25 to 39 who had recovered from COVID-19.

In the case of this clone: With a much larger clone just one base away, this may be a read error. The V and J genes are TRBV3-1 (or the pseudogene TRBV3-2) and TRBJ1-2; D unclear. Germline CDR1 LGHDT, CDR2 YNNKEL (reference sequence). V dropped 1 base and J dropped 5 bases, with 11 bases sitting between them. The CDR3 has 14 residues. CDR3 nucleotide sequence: TGTGCCAGCAGCCAAGCGGGAGTCGTTTATGGCTACACCTTC. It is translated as CASSQAGVVYGYTF.

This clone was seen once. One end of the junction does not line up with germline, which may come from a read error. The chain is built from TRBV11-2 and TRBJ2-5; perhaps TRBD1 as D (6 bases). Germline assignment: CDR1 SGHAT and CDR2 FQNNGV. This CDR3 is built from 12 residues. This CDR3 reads CASSFGTGHENF. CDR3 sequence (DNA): TGTGCCAGCTCCTTCGGTACGGGACACGAGAACTTC.

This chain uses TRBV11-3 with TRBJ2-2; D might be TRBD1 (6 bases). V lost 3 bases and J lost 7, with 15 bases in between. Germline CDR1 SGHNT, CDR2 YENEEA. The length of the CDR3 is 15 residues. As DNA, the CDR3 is TGTGCCAGCAGCTTTTCCAGGGGTCTCGGCGGGGAGCTGTTTTTT. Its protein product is CASSFSRGLGGELFF.

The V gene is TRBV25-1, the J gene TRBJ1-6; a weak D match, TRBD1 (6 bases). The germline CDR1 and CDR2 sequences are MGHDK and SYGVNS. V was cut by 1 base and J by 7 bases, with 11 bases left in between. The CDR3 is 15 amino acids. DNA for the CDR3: TGTGCCAGCAGTGAATTGAACAGGGCGAATTCACCCCTCCACTTT. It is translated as CASSELNRANSPLHF.

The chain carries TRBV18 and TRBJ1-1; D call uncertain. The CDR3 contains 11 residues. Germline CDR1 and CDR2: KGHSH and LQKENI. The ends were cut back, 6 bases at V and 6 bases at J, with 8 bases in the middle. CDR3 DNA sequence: TGTGCCAGCTCCCACTCGCCTGAAGCTTTCTTT. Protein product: CASSHSPEAFF.

The CDR3, as DNA: TGTGCCAGCAGCCCCCGAACAGGGGGCAATCAGCCCCAGCATTTT. It is translated as CASSPRTGGNQPQHF. The chain employs TRBV6-5 and TRBJ1-5, with 7 bases aligning to TRBD1. Germline V lookup: CDR1 MNHEY, CDR2 SVGAGI. Trimming took 6 bases from V and 2 from J; bases not matched to a gene: 7. The length of the CDR3 is 15 residues.

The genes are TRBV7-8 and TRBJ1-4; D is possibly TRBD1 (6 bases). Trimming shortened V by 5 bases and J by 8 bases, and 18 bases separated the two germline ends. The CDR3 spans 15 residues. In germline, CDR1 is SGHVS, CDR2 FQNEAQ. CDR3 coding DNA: TGTGCCAGCAGCCCCAGGGACATTGGGGGAGAAAAACTGTTTTTT. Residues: CASSPRDIGGEKLFF.

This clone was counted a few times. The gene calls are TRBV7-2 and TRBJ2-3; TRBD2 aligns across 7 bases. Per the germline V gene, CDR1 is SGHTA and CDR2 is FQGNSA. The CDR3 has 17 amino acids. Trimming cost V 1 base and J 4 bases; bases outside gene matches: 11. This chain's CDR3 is CASSLDWTRIVPDTQYF. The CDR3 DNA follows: TGTGCCAGCAGCTTAGATTGGACTAGAATCGTCCCAGATACGCAGTATTTT.

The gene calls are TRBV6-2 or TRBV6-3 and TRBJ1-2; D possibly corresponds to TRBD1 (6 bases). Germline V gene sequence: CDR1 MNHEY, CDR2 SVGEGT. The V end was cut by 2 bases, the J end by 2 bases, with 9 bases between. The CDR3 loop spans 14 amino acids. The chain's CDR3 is CASSYRGTNYGYTF. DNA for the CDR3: TGTGCCAGCAGTTACAGGGGGACCAACTATGGCTACACCTTC.

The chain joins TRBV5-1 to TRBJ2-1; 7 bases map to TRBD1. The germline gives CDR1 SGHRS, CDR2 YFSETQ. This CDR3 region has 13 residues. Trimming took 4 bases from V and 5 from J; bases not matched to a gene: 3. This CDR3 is CASSPGQNNEQFF. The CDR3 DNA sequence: TGCGCCAGCAGCCCGGGACAGAACAATGAGCAGTTCTTC.

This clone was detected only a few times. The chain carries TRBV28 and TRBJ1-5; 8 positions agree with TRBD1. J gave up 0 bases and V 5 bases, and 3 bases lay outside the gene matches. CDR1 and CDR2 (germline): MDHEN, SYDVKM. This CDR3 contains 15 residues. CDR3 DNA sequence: TGTGCCAGCAGTCGACAGGGGTATAGCAATCAGCCCCAGCATTTT. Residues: CASSRQGYSNQPQHF.

The DNA for the CDR3 is TGTGCCAGCAGCCTTGCAGGGGGCGTCGGCTACGAGCAGTACTTC. Translated, it gives CASSLAGGVGYEQYF. This chain connects TRBV2 to TRBJ2-7, with 8 bases lining up with TRBD1. CDR1 SNHLY and CDR2 FYNNEI come from the germline V gene. V lost 6 bases to trimming and J lost 3 bases; unmatched junction nucleotides: 10. The CDR3 is 15 residues long.

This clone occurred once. In DNA, the CDR3 is TGTGCCAGTAGTATTGGTCAGGGGACGAAAGAGACCCAGTACTTC. Its protein is CASSIGQGTKETQYF. The rearrangement joins TRBV19 to TRBJ2-5; the D gene is possibly TRBD1 (6 bases). Germline-derived CDR1 and CDR2 are LNHDA and SQIVND (reference sequence). The CDR3 is made up of 15 amino acids. The V gene lost 3 bases and the J gene lost 3 bases, with 14 bases spanning the gap.

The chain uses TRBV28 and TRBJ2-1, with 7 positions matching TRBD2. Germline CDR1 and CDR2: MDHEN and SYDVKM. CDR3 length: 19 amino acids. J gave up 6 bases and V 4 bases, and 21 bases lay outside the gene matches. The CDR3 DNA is TGTGCCAGCAGTTCACCCACGCTTATGGGCGGGAGTGGGTTCAATGAGCAGTTCTTC. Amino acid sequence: CASSSPTLMGGSGFNEQFF.

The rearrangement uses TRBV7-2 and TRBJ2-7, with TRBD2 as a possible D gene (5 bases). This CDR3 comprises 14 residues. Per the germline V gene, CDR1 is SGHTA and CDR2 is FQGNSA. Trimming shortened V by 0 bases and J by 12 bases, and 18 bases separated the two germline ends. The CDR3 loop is CASSLAVLATNVYF. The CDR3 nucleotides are TGTGCCAGCAGCTTAGCTGTTCTGGCGACTAACGTGTACTTC.

The CDR3: CASSPGQGRGETQYF. The CDR3 region has the DNA TGTGCCAGCAGCCCGGGACAGGGGAGAGGTGAGACCCAGTACTTC. V gene TRBV5-4 combines with J gene TRBJ2-5, with 10 bases lining up with TRBD1. Per germline, CDR1 SGHNT and CDR2 YYREEE (reference sequence). The CDR3 covers 15 residues. V lost 4 bases and J lost 5; bases outside the gene matches: 8.

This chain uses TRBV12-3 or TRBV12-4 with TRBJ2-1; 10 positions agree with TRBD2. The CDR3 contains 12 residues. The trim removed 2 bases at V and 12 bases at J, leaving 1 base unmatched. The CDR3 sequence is CASSLSGGGQFF. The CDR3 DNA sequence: TGTGCCAGCAGTTTAAGCGGGGGGGGGCAGTTCTTC.

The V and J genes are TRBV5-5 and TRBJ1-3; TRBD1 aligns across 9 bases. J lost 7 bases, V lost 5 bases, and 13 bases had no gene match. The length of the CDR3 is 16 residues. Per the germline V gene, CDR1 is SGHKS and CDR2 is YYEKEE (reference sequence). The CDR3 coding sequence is TGTGCCAGCAGTCTCGGACCGGGACAGGGTTTTAACACCATATATTTT. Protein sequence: CASSLGPGQGFNTIYF.

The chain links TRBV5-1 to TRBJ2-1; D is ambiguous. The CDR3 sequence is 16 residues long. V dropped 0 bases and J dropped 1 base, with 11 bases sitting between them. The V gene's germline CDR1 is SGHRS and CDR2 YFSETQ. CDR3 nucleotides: TGCGCCAGCAGCTTGGTGGCTAGTCTGTCCTACAATGAGCAGTTCTTC. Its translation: CASSLVASLSYNEQFF.

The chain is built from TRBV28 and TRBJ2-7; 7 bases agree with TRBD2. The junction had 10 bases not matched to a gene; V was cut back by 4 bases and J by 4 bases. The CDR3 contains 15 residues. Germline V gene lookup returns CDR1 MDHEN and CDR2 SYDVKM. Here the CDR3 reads CASSSPGLPVYEQYF. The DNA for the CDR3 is TGTGCCAGCAGTTCACCGGGACTACCAGTTTACGAGCAGTACTTC.

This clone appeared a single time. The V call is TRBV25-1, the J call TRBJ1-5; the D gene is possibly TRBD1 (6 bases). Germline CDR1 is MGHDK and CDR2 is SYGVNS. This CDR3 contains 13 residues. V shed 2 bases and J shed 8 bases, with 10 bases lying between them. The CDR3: CASSEGTIKPQHF. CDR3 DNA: TGTGCCAGCAGTGAAGGGACAATTAAGCCCCAGCATTTT. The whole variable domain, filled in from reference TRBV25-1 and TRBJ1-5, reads EADIYQTPRYLVIGTGKKITLECSQTMGHDKMYWYQQDPGMELHLIHYSYGVNSTEKGDLSSESTVSRIRTEHFPLTLESARPSHTSQYLCASSEGTIKPQHFGDGTRLSIL.

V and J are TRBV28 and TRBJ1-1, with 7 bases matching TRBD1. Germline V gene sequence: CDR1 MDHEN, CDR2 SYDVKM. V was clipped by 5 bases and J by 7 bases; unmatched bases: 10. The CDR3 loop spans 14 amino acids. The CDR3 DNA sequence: TGTGCCAGCAGTCCGGGACAGATGAAGTATGAAGCTTTCTTT. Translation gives CASSPGQMKYEAFF.

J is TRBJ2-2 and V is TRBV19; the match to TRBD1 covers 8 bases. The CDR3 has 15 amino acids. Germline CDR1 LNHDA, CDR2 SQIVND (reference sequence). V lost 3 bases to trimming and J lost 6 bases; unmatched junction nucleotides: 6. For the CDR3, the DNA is TGTGCCAGTAGTATTTTTACAGGGGGAGCCGGGGAGCTGTTTTTT. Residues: CASSIFTGGAGELFF.

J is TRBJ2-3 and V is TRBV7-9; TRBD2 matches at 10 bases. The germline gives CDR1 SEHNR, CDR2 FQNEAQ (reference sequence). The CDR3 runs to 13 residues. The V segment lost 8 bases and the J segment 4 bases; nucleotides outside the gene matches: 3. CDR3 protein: CASFTSGADTQYF. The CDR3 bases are TGTGCCAGCTTCACTAGCGGGGCAGATACGCAGTATTTT.

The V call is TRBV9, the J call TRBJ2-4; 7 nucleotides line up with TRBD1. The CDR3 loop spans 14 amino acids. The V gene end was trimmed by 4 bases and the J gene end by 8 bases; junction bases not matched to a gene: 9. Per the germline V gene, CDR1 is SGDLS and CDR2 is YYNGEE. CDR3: CASSQTGLFDIQYF. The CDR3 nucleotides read TGTGCCAGCAGCCAGACAGGGCTTTTCGACATTCAGTACTTC.

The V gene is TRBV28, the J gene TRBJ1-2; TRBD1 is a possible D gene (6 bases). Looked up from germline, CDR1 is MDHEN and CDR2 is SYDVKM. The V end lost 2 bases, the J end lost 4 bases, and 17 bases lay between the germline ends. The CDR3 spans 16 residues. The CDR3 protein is CASSLRGGPPSYGYTF. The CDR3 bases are TGTGCCAGCAGTTTAAGGGGGGGCCCGCCAAGCTATGGCTACACCTTC.

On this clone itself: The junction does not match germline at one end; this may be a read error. The CDR3 loop reads CAISESLRLASTLHF. For the CDR3, the DNA is TGTGCCATCAGTGAGTCGTTGAGACTGGCTTCAACCCTCCACTTT. This chain joins TRBV10-3 and TRBJ1-6, with unresolved D. Germline V gives CDR1 ENHRY, CDR2 SYGVKD. The CDR3 runs to 15 residues.

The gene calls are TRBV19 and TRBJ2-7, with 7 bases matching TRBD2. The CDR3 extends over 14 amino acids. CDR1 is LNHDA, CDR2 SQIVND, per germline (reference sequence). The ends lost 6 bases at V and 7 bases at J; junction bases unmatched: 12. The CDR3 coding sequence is TGTGCCAGTAGAGGGAGGGCCCCCCGTCCGGAGCAGTACTTC. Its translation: CASRGRAPRPEQYF. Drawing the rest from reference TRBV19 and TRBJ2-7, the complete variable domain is DGGITQSPKYLFRKEGQNVTLSCEQNLNHDAMYWYRQDPGQGLRLIYYSQIVNDFQKGDIAEGYSVSREKKESFPLTVTSAQKNPTAFYLCASRGRAPRPEQYFGPGTRLTVT.

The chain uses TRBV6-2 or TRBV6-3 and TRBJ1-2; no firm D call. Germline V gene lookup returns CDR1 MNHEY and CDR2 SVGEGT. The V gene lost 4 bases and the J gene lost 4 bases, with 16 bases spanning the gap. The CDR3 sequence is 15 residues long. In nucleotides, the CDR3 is TGTGCCAGCAGTTCCTCGTTGCTGCTAGGCTATGGCTACACCTTC. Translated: CASSSSLLLGYGYTF.